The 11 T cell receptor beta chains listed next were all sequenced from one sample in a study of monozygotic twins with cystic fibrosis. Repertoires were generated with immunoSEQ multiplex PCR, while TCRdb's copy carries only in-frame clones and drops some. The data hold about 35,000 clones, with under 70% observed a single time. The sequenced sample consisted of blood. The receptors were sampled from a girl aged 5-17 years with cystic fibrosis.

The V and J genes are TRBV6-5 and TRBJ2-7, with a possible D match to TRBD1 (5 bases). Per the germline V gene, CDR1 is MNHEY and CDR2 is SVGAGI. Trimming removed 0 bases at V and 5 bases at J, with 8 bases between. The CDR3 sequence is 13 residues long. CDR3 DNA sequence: TGTGCCAGCAGTTACTCAAGGGGTGACGAGCAGTACGTC. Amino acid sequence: CASSYSRGDEQYV.

CDR3 residues: CASSPRASGYTGELFF. The CDR3 bases are TGTGCCAGCAGCCCCCGGGCTAGCGGGTACACCGGGGAGCTGTTTTTT. This chain joins TRBV11-2 and TRBJ2-2; 8 bases map to TRBD2. Germline trimming cut 5 bases from V and 3 bases from J; bases unmatched to any gene: 8. The CDR3 length is 16 residues. From germline, CDR1 is SGHAT and CDR2 FQNNGV.

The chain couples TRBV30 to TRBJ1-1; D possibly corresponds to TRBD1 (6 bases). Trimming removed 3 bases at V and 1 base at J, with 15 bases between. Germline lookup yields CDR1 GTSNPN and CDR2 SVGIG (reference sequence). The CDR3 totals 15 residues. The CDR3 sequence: CAWRLLGGENTEAFF. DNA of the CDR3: TGTGCCTGGAGACTTTTAGGGGGGGAGAACACTGAAGCTTTCTTT. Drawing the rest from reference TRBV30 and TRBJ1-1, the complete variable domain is SQTIHQWPATLVQPVGSPLSLECTVEGTSNPNLYWYRQAAGRGLQLLFYSVGIGQISSEVPQNLSASRPQDRQFILSSKKLLLSDSGFYLCAWRLLGGENTEAFFGQGTRLTVV.

CDR3 bases: TGCGCCAGCAGTTGGGACAGGGTCTCCTACGAGCAGTACTTC. Amino acids: CASSWDRVSYEQYF. This chain uses TRBV10-2 with TRBJ2-7; 9 bases are a match to TRBD1. This CDR3 is built from 14 residues. Germline V gene data show CDR1 as WSHSY and CDR2 as SAAADI. Losses at the gene ends were 5 bases for V and 0 bases for J; bases not matched to a gene: 2.

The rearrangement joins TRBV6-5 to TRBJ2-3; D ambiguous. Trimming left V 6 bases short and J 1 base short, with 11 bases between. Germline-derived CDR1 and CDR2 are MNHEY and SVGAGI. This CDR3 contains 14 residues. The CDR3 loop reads CASRSSDGTDTQYF. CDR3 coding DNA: TGTGCCAGCAGATCAAGCGATGGCACAGATACGCAGTATTTT.

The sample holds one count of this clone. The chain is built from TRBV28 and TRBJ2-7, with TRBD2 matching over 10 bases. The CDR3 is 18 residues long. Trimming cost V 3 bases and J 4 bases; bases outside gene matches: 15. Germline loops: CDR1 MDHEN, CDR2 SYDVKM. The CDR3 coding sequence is TGTGCCAGCAGTTTTTCATTCCTAGCGGGGGCCCCCCGGTACGAGCAGTACTTC. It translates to CASSFSFLAGAPRYEQYF.

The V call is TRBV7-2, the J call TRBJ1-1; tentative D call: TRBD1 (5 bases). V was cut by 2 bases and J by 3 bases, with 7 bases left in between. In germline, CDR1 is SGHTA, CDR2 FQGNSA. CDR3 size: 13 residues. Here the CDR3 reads CASSLMGDTEAFF. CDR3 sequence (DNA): TGTGCCAGCAGCTTAATGGGGGACACTGAAGCTTTCTTT.

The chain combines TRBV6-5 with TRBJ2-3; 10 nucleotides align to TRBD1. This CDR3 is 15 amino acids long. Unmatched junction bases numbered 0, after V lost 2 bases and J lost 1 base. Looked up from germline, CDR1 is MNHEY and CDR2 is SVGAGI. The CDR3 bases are TGTGCCAGCAGTTACGGGACAGGGGGCACAGATACGCAGTATTTT. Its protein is CASSYGTGGTDTQYF.

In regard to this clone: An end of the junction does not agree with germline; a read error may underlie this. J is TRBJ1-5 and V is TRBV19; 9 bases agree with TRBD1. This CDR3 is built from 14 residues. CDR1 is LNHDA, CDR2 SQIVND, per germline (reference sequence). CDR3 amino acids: CASSQTGGNQPQHF. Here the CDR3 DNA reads TGTGCCAGTAGTCAAACAGGGGGCAACCAGCCCCAGCATTTT.

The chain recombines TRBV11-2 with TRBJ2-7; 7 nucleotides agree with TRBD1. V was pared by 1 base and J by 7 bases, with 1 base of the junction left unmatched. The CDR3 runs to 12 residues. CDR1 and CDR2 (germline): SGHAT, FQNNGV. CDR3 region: CASSLADREQYF. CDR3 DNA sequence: TGTGCCAGCAGCTTAGCGGACAGGGAGCAGTACTTC.

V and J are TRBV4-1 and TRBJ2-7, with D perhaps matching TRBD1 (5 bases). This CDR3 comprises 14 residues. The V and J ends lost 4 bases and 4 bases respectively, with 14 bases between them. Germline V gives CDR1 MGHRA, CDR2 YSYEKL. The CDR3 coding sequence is TGCGCCAGCAGCCCTGGGGCACGGGCATACGAGCAGTACTTC. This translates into CASSPGARAYEQYF.